The clone carrying this T cell receptor beta chain was seen a handful of times. Antigen: not known. The data stem from a study of cytomegalovirus exposure and HLA in healthy donors. Study-wide results and caveats: The authors later found most CMV-associated TCR beta chains appeared HLA-restricted. Through in vitro validation, three CMV-associated chains were shown to be specific for CMV antigens. Several of the most significant clusters appeared, in a later analysis, to be linked to common viral pathogens.

Germline CDR1 reads SQVTM; CDR2 reads ANQGSEA. The CDR3 is made up of 13 amino acids. V was trimmed by 6 bases and J by 8 bases, leaving 19 bases between them. Amplification used 60 Vbeta primers and 13 Jbeta primers. The table came from immunoSEQ multiplex PCR; TCRdb's copy has only in-frame clones and leaves some out. The sample includes more than 140,000 clones, 55% to 70% of them seen just once. The rearrangement joins TRBV29-1 to TRBJ1-2, with D maybe TRBD1 (5 bases). The sequence was obtained from a woman aged 30 to 39 in good health and CMV-seropositive. Material: PBMCs. The CDR3 sequence is CSVGDSPLKGYTF. The DNA for the CDR3 is TGCAGCGTGGGCGACAGCCCCTTAAAGGGCTACACCTTC.